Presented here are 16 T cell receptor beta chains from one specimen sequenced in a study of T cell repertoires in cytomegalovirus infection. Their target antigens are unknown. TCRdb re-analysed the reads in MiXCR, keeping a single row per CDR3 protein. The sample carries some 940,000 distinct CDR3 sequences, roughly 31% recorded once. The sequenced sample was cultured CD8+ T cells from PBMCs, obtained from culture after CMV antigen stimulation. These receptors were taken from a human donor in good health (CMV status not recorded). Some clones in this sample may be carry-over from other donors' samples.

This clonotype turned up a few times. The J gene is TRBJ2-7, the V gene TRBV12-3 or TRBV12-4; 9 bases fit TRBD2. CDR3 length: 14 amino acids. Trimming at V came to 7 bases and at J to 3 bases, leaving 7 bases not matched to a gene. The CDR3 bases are TGTGCCAGCACCCGCGGGGGGGCGATCTACGAGCAGTACTTC. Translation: CASTRGGAIYEQYF.

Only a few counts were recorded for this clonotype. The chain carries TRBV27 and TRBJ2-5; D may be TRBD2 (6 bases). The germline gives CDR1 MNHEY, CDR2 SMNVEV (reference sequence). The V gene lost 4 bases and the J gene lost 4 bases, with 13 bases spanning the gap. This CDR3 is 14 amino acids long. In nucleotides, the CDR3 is TGTGCCAGCAGTTCTCGGGCGGGGTTAGAGACCCAGTACTTC. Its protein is CASSSRAGLETQYF.

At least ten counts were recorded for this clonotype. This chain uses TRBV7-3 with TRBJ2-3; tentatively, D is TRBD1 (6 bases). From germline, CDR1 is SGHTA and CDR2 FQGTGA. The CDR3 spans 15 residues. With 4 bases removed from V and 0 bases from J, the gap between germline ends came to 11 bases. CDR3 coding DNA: TGTGCCAGCAGCTCCAGGGGCGCTAGCACAGATACGCAGTATTTT. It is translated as CASSSRGASTDTQYF.

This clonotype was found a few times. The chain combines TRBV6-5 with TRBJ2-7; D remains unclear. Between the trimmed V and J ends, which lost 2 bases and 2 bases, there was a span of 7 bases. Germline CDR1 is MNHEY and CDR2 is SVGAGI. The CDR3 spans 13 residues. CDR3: CASSYPVPYEQYV. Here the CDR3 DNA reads TGTGCCAGCAGTTACCCCGTTCCCTACGAGCAGTACGTC.

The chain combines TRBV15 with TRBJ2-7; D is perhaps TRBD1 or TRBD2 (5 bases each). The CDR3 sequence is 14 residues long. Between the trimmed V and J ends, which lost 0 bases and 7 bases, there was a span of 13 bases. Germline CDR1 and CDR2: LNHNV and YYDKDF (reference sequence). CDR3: CATSRERGAVEQYF. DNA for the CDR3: TGTGCCACCAGCAGAGAGAGAGGGGCTGTTGAGCAGTACTTC.

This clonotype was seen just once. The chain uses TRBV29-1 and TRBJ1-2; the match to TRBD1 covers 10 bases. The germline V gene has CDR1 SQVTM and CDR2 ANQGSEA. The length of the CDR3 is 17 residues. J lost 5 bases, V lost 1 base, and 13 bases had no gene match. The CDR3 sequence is CSVEASGTGAQIYGYTF. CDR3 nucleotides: TGCAGCGTTGAAGCAAGTGGGACAGGGGCCCAAATTTATGGCTACACCTTC.

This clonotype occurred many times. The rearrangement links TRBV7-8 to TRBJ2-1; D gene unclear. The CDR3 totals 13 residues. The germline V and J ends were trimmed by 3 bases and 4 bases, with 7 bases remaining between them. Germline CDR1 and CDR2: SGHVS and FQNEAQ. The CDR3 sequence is CASSFGQYNEQFF. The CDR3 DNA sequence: TGTGCCAGCAGCTTTGGGCAGTACAATGAGCAGTTCTTC.

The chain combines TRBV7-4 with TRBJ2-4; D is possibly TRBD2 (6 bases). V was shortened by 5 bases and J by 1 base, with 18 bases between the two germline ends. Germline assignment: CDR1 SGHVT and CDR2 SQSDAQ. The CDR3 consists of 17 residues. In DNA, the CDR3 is TGTGCCAGCAGCGCAAGTGGGGCCGGAGGGGCCAAAAACATTCAGTACTTC. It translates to CASSASGAGGAKNIQYF. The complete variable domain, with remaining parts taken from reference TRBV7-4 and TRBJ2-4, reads GAGVSQSPRYKVAKRGRDVALRCDSISGHVTLYWYRQTLGQGSEVLTYSQSDAQRDKSGRPSGRFSAERPERSVSTLKIQRTEQGDSAVYLCASSASGAGGAKNIQYFGAGTRLSVL.

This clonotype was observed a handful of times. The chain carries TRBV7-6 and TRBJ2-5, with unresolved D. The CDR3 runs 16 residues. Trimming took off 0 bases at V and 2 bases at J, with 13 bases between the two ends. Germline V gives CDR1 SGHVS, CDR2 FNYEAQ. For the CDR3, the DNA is TGTGCCAGCAGCTTAGCTGCTCAGGCAAAACAAGAGACCCAGTACTTC. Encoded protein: CASSLAAQAKQETQYF.

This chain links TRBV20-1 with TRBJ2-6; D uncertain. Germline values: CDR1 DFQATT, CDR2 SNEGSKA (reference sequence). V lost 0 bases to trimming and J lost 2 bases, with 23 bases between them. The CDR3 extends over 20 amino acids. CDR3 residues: CSARDNIRPDILPGANVLTF. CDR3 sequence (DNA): TGCAGTGCTAGAGATAATATTCGGCCGGATATTCTCCCTGGGGCCAACGTCCTGACTTTC.

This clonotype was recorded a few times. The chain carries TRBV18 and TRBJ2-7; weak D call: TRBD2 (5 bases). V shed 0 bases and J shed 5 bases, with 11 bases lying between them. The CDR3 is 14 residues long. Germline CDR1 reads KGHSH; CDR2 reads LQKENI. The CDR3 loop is CASSPPEGSNEQYF. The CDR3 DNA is TGTGCCAGCTCACCACCTGAGGGATCCAACGAGCAGTACTTC.

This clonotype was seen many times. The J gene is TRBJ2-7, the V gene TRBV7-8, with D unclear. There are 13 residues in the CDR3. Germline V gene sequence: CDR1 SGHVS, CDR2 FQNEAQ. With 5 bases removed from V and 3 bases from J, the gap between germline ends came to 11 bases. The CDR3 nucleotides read TGTGCCAGCAGCCTGGACGGTTTCTACGAGCAGTACTTC. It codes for CASSLDGFYEQYF. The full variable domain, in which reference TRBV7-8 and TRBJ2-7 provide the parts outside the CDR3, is GAGVSQSPRYKVAKRGQDVALRCDPISGHVSLFWYQQALGQGPEFLTYFQNEAQLDKSGLPSDRFFAERPEGSVSTLKIQRTQQEDSAVYLCASSLDGFYEQYFGPGTRLTVT.

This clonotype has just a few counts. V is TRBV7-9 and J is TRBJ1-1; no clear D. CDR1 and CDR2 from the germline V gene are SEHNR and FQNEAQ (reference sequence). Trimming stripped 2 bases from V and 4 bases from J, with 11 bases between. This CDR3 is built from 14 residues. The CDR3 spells CASSLRVESTEAFF. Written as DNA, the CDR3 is TGTGCCAGCAGCTTACGGGTGGAGAGCACTGAAGCTTTCTTT.

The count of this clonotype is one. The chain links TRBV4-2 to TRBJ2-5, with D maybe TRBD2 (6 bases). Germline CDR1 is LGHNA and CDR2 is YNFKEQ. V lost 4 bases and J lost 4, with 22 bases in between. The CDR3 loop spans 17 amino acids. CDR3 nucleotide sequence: TGTGCCAGCAGCCTGACCTACCGGGACTCCAGTCGAGAGACCCAGTACTTC. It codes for CASSLTYRDSSRETQYF.

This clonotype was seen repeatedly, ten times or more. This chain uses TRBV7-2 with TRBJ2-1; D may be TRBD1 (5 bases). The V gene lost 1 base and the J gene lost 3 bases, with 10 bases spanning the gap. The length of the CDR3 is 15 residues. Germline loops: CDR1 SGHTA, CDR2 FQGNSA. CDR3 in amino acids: CASSLVGELYNEQFF. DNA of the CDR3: TGTGCCAGCAGCTTAGTAGGGGAACTCTACAATGAGCAGTTCTTC.

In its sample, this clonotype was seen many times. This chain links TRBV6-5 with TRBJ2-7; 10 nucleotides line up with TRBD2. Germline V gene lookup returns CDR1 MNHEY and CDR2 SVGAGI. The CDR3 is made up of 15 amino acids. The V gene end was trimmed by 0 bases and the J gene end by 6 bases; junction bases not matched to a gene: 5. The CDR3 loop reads CASSYSKGLALEQYF. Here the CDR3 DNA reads TGTGCCAGCAGTTACTCGAAGGGACTAGCGCTCGAGCAGTACTTC.